The sequence of this T cell receptor beta chain was determined in a study of cytomegalovirus exposure and HLA in healthy donors. Primers included in the PCR were 60 Vbeta and 13 Jbeta primers. Here immunoSEQ multiplex PCR was the method, and the copy in TCRdb shows in-frame clones only, minus some. Of 270,000 or so clones listed, approximately 91% are singletons. With respect to this clone: Its specificity is unknown. This specimen includes other DNA sequences encoding the same CDR3.

The CDR3 runs 15 residues. V shed 7 bases, J shed 10 bases, and the junction held 8 bases outside the gene matches. In germline, CDR1 is SGHTA, CDR2 FQGNSA. The study's findings and limits: For presence/absence analyses, sequencing depth was assumed to be roughly uniform across donors.

The material sequenced was PBMCs. V is TRBV7-2 and J is TRBJ1-6; 12 bases map to TRBD1. The sequence came from a girl aged 2-10 years in good health and CMV-seronegative. CDR3 in DNA: TGTGCCAGCAAGAATGGGGACAGGGGGCACTCACCCCTCCACTTT. It is translated as CASKNGDRGHSPLHF.